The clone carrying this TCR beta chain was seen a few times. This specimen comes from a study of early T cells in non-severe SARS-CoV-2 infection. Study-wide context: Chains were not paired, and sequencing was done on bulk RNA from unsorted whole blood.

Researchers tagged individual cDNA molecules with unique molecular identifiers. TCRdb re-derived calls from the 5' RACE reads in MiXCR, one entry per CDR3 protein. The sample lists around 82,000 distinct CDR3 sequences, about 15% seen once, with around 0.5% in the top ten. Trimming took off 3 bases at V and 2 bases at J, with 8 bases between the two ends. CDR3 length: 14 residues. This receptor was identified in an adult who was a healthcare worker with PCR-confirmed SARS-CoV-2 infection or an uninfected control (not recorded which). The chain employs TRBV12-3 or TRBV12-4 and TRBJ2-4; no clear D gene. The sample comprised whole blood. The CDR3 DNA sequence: TGTGCCAGCAGTTTGATGGCTTCCAAAAACATTCAGTACTTC. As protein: CASSLMASKNIQYF.